These 11 T cell receptor beta chains were all obtained from the same sample, sequenced in a study of blood T cell repertoires in COVID-19. The data were produced by immunoSEQ multiplex PCR, yet TCRdb's version contains in-frame clones alone and is incomplete. The sample carries 70,000 or so clones, approximately 80% recorded once. The sequenced sample consisted of peripheral blood. These receptors all stem from a man aged 50 to 60 with COVID-19, enrolled during active disease.

The V call is TRBV30, the J call TRBJ2-7; unclear D gene. Germline CDR1 and CDR2: GTSNPN and SVGIG (reference sequence). This CDR3 has 11 residues. V lost 0 bases and J 4 bases, leaving 4 bases between the germline ends. The DNA of the CDR3 is TGTGCCTGGAGTGTATCGTACGAGCAGTACTTC. Translation gives CAWSVSYEQYF.

CDR3 sequence: CASSLGGGEGYTF. CDR3 nucleotides: TGTGCCAGCAGCTTAGGAGGGGGCGAAGGCTACACCTTC. The chain combines TRBV7-9 with TRBJ1-2, with TRBD1 matching over 7 bases. The CDR3 totals 13 residues. The germline V gene encodes CDR1 SEHNR and CDR2 FQNEAQ (reference sequence). The V and J ends lost 1 base and 8 bases, in that order; junction bases with no gene match: 4.

The chain employs TRBV18 and TRBJ2-2; D may be TRBD1 (5 bases). The V gene's germline CDR1 is KGHSH and CDR2 LQKENI. V shed 2 bases and J shed 6 bases, with 16 bases lying between them. CDR3 length: 16 amino acids. The CDR3 loop is CASSPDQGSAAGELFF. As DNA, the CDR3 is TGTGCCAGCTCACCAGACCAGGGTAGTGCAGCCGGGGAGCTGTTTTTT.

CDR3 DNA: TGTGCCAGCAGCGAGAGGAGAGGAAGCCCGGCCACTGAAGCTTTCTTT. As protein: CASSERRGSPATEAFF. The V gene is TRBV9, the J gene TRBJ1-1; D uncertain. Trimming pared 3 bases from V and 4 bases from J, leaving 19 bases between. CDR1 and CDR2 from the germline V gene are SGDLS and YYNGEE. CDR3 length: 16 residues.

V is TRBV19 and J is TRBJ2-7, with unresolved D. V lost 5 bases, J lost 3 bases, and 14 bases lay in between. CDR1 and CDR2 (germline): LNHDA, SQIVND (reference sequence). The CDR3 runs 14 residues. In nucleotides, the CDR3 is TGTGCCAGTAGTCCTGGCGACTCGAACTACGAGCAGTACTTC. Amino acid sequence: CASSPGDSNYEQYF.

The chain joins TRBV7-9 to TRBJ2-7; 7 nucleotides agree with TRBD2. Germline-derived CDR1 and CDR2 are SEHNR and FQNEAQ (reference sequence). The V segment lost 5 bases and the J segment 6 bases; nucleotides outside the gene matches: 13. The length of the CDR3 is 15 residues. The CDR3 protein is CASSPEVRREGEQYF. CDR3 sequence (DNA): TGTGCCAGCAGCCCGGAGGTCAGAAGGGAGGGCGAGCAGTACTTC.

This rearrangement joins TRBV24-1 to TRBJ1-5, with D possibly matching TRBD1 (6 bases). The length of the CDR3 is 14 residues. Germline V gene sequence: CDR1 KGHDR, CDR2 SFDVKD. Trimming cost V 4 bases and J 3 bases, with 9 bases left between them. CDR3 DNA sequence: TGTGCCACCAGTGACTGGGACACCAATCAGCCCCAGCATTTT. The encoded protein is CATSDWDTNQPQHF.

The J gene is TRBJ2-3, the V gene TRBV13, with TRBD1 matching over 7 bases. V was clipped by 6 bases and J by 2 bases; unmatched bases: 5. Germline loops: CDR1 PRHDT, CDR2 FYEKMQ (reference sequence). The CDR3 runs to 14 residues. The CDR3 spells CASRRQGNTDTQYF. For the CDR3, the DNA is TGTGCCAGCAGGAGACAGGGAAACACAGATACGCAGTATTTT.

This chain joins TRBV30 and TRBJ2-3; D unclear. This CDR3 comprises 14 residues. Trimming removed 0 bases from V and 3 bases from J, with 10 bases in between. The germline CDR1 and CDR2 sequences are GTSNPN and SVGIG (reference sequence). The CDR3 DNA follows: TGTGCCTGGAGTGTACCTAGTAAGACAGATACGCAGTATTTT. It translates to CAWSVPSKTDTQYF.

This clone was picked up a small number of times. The chain employs TRBV4-2 and TRBJ2-7; 12 bases line up with TRBD2. After removal of 4 bases from V and 6 bases from J, the junction contained 10 bases not matched to a gene. This CDR3 spans 16 amino acids. Germline assignment: CDR1 LGHNA and CDR2 YNFKEQ. Here the CDR3 reads CASSPAQLAGGAEQYF. CDR3 nucleotides: TGTGCCAGCAGCCCCGCACAACTAGCGGGAGGTGCCGAGCAGTACTTC.

The chain carries TRBV2 and TRBJ2-3; unclear D gene. Germline assignment: CDR1 SNHLY and CDR2 FYNNEI. V lost 6 bases to trimming and J lost 6 bases, with 10 bases between them. This CDR3 spans 12 amino acids. This CDR3 reads CASSRLEDTQYF. The DNA for the CDR3 is TGTGCCAGCAGCCGACTTGAGGATACGCAGTATTTT.